The 20 T cell receptor beta chains below come from one sample, sequenced in a study of T cell repertoires in cytomegalovirus infection. MiXCR, run by TCRdb on the reads, gives a single entry per CDR3 protein. The profile covers around 570,000 distinct CDR3 sequences, with roughly 42% appearing a single time and around 48% taken by the ten largest. Their recognized antigens are unknown. Sequenced material: cultured PBMCs, taken from culture after CMV antigen stimulation. These receptors originate from a human donor in good health (CMV status not recorded). Some clones in this sample may be carry-over from other donors' samples.

The rearrangement joins TRBV7-2 to TRBJ2-7; 9 bases match TRBD2. This CDR3 region has 16 residues. Germline V gene data show CDR1 as SGHTA and CDR2 as FQGNSA. V gave up 5 bases and J gave up 2 bases; unmatched junction bases: 10. The CDR3 nucleotides read TGTGCCAGCAGCCCGCAAGCGGGGGGCCTTACCTACGAGCAGTACTTC. This gives the protein CASSPQAGGLTYEQYF.

This clonotype was seen a few times. The chain is built from TRBV11-3 and TRBJ1-1; no firm D call. The CDR3 sequence is 13 residues long. Germline lookup yields CDR1 SGHNT and CDR2 YENEEA. Trimming stripped 5 bases from V and 6 bases from J, with 13 bases between. The CDR3 sequence is CASSRNRMAEAFF. CDR3 DNA sequence: TGTGCCAGCAGCCGGAACCGAATGGCTGAAGCTTTCTTT.

The CDR3 spells CASSFRIGAWYGYTF. As DNA, the CDR3 is TGTGCCAGCAGTTTTAGGATAGGAGCGTGGTATGGCTACACCTTC. This chain links TRBV12-3 or TRBV12-4 with TRBJ1-2; D is undetermined. V lost 3 bases, J lost 5 bases, and 16 bases lay in between. This CDR3 has 15 amino acids.

The V and J genes are TRBV20-1 and TRBJ2-3; TRBD2 matches at 8 bases. The CDR3 is 16 residues long. The ends lost 1 base at V and 3 bases at J; junction bases unmatched: 9. Germline V lookup: CDR1 DFQATT, CDR2 SNEGSKA (reference sequence). CDR3 residues: CSARGPLSGRTDTQYF. CDR3 bases: TGCAGTGCTAGAGGCCCGCTAAGCGGGAGAACAGATACGCAGTATTTT.

V gene TRBV4-3 combines with J gene TRBJ1-1, with 8 bases matching TRBD1. CDR3 length: 16 amino acids. V dropped 2 bases and J dropped 0; count of bases not matched to a gene: 5. Germline values: CDR1 LGHNA, CDR2 YSLEER. The chain's CDR3 is CASSQNMGQVNTEAFF. The CDR3, as DNA: TGCGCCAGCAGCCAAAACATGGGACAGGTGAACACTGAAGCTTTCTTT.

This clonotype was recorded a few times. The CDR3 reads CASSALPGPNSPLHF. For the CDR3, the DNA is TGTGCCAGCAGTGCGCTGCCGGGACCAAATTCACCCCTCCACTTT. The chain combines TRBV12-3 or TRBV12-4 with TRBJ1-6; D possibly corresponds to TRBD1 (5 bases). V dropped 5 bases and J dropped 7 bases, with 15 bases sitting between them. The length of the CDR3 is 15 residues.

In this sample, this clonotype turned up a few times. J is TRBJ2-1 and V is TRBV6-6; a weak D match, TRBD1 (6 bases). Trimming stripped 7 bases from V and 2 bases from J, with 9 bases between. CDR3 length equals 13 residues. Germline lookup yields CDR1 MNHNY and CDR2 SVGAGI (reference sequence). The DNA of the CDR3 is TGTGCCAGCACCAGGGACACCTACAATGAGCAGTTCTTC. Protein sequence: CASTRDTYNEQFF.

This clonotype has more than one count but fewer than ten. The V call is TRBV11-2, the J call TRBJ2-7; 8 bases map to TRBD1. Germline trimming cut 4 bases from V and 7 bases from J; bases unmatched to any gene: 12. Germline assignment: CDR1 SGHAT and CDR2 FQNNGV. This CDR3 region has 15 residues. In DNA, the CDR3 is TGTGCCAGCAGCTGGGGGGCAGGGGGCCGGGGAGAGCAGTACTTC. Residues: CASSWGAGGRGEQYF.

The CDR3 reads CASRSSSGSPLHF. CDR3 bases: TGTGCCAGTAGGTCCTCTTCCGGCTCACCCCTCCACTTT. The chain has TRBV19 and TRBJ1-6; no clear D. The length of the CDR3 is 13 residues. In germline, CDR1 is LNHDA, CDR2 SQIVND (reference sequence). Trimming removed 6 bases at V and 10 bases at J, with 13 bases between.

The rearrangement joins TRBV9 to TRBJ1-1; the match to TRBD1 covers 8 bases. This CDR3 has 11 residues. Trimming at V came to 3 bases and at J to 13 bases, leaving 5 bases not matched to a gene. Germline CDR1 reads SGDLS; CDR2 reads YYNGEE. The CDR3 DNA reads TGTGCCAGCAGCGGAGGACAGGGTGTTTTCTTT. It codes for CASSGGQGVFF.

The V and J genes are TRBV27 and TRBJ1-1, with 9 bases matching TRBD1. The CDR3 extends over 15 amino acids. The germline V gene encodes CDR1 MNHEY and CDR2 SMNVEV (reference sequence). J gave up 6 bases and V 7 bases, and 12 bases lay outside the gene matches. The CDR3 region is CASNTLGQGSAEAFF. CDR3 DNA: TGTGCCAGCAATACCTTGGGACAGGGAAGCGCTGAAGCTTTCTTT.

This clonotype was picked up many times. The genes are TRBV7-2 and TRBJ2-1, with D perhaps TRBD2 (6 bases). Per the germline V gene, CDR1 is SGHTA and CDR2 is FQGNSA. CDR3 length: 15 amino acids. V gave up 2 bases and J gave up 9 bases, with 17 bases separating them. The CDR3 region has the DNA TGTGCCAGCAGCTTACTCGCGGGAAGTCACGGTGAGCAGTTCTTC. This encodes CASSLLAGSHGEQFF. Together with reference TRBV7-2 and TRBJ2-1, the CDR3 gives the full variable domain: GAGVSQSPSNKVTEKGKDVELRCDPISGHTALYWYRQSLGQGLEFLIYFQGNSAPDKSGLPSDRFSAERTGGSVSTLTIQRTQQEDSAVYLCASSLLAGSHGEQFFGPGTRLTVL.

The genes are TRBV28 and TRBJ2-5, with a possible D match to TRBD1 (5 bases). Germline V gene sequence: CDR1 MDHEN, CDR2 SYDVKM. V was cut by 5 bases and J by 5 bases, with 9 bases left in between. This CDR3 comprises 12 residues. The CDR3 nucleotides read TGTGCCAGCAGTCAAAGGGGCGAGACCCAGTACTTC. This codes for CASSQRGETQYF.

The chain has TRBV19 and TRBJ2-3; no clear D. The CDR3 sequence is 17 residues long. Germline loops: CDR1 LNHDA, CDR2 SQIVND (reference sequence). V was clipped by 1 base and J by 0 bases, with 14 bases between them. CDR3 DNA sequence: TGTGCCAGTAGTATAGGGCTTGACTCAACTAGCACAGATACGCAGTATTTT. Protein product: CASSIGLDSTSTDTQYF.

The chain has TRBV6-5 and TRBJ1-1; D may be TRBD1 (5 bases). CDR3 length: 12 amino acids. V was cut by 7 bases and J by 1 base, with 7 bases left in between. Germline V gives CDR1 MNHEY, CDR2 SVGAGI. CDR3 sequence reads: CASTGPNTEAFF. The CDR3 nucleotides read TGTGCCAGCACAGGGCCGAACACTGAAGCTTTCTTT.

This clonotype appeared a few times. V is TRBV18 and J is TRBJ2-3, with TRBD2 matching 9 bases. CDR3 length: 14 amino acids. The V gene end was trimmed by 3 bases and the J gene end by 6 bases; junction bases not matched to a gene: 4. Germline assignment: CDR1 KGHSH and CDR2 LQKENI. The CDR3 protein is CASSPGLAPDTQYF. CDR3 coding DNA: TGTGCCAGCTCACCGGGACTAGCCCCCGATACGCAGTATTTT.

This clonotype was observed a few times. V is TRBV7-9 and J is TRBJ2-1; tentative D call: TRBD2 (5 bases). V lost 5 bases, J lost 8 bases, and 22 bases lay in between. This CDR3 is built from 16 residues. The germline gives CDR1 SEHNR, CDR2 FQNEAQ (reference sequence). CDR3: CASSTNPSFPLDEQFF. DNA for the CDR3: TGTGCCAGCAGCACTAACCCTAGCTTCCCCTTGGATGAGCAGTTCTTC.

The chain employs TRBV7-2 and TRBJ2-5; the D is unclear. The germline V gene has CDR1 SGHTA and CDR2 FQGNSA. CDR3 length: 15 residues. Trimming took off 5 bases at V and 0 bases at J, with 13 bases between the two ends. CDR3 in amino acids: CASSQAVINQETQYF. The CDR3 coding sequence is TGTGCCAGCAGCCAGGCGGTGATAAACCAAGAGACCCAGTACTTC.

This chain connects TRBV2 to TRBJ2-5; TRBD1 aligns across 8 bases. The CDR3 sequence is 15 residues long. CDR1 SNHLY and CDR2 FYNNEI come from the germline V gene. Trimming cost V 2 bases and J 5 bases; bases outside gene matches: 7. The CDR3 protein is CASSEIRGPGETQYF. Here the CDR3 DNA reads TGTGCCAGCAGTGAAATCAGGGGGCCGGGCGAGACCCAGTACTTC.

CDR3 coding DNA: TGTGCCAGTAGTATAGTCGTCCAGCGGGGGACTGAGCAGTTCTTC. This codes for CASSIVVQRGTEQFF. V and J are TRBV19 and TRBJ2-1; 8 bases are shared with TRBD2. The CDR3 is 15 amino acids. With V trimmed by 1 base and J by 9 bases, 8 bases remained unmatched. The germline V gene has CDR1 LNHDA and CDR2 SQIVND (reference sequence).